What follows are 9 T cell receptor beta chains derived from one specimen sequenced in a study of vaccination effects on CD4 cells after COVID-19. CD4+ T cells specific for antigen were expanded with viral peptide pools by the ViraFEST assay before sequencing. Subsequent to a culture period of 10 to 11 days, CD4+ T cells were isolated. All study participants received two doses of BNT162b2 or mRNA-1273 vaccine. The method was immunoSEQ multiplex PCR; TCRdb's version includes in-frame clones alone and lacks a portion of them. Among more than 20,000 clones listed, about 73% were seen once. No antigen is known for these receptors. Source: CD4+ T cells from PBMCs cultured with SARS-CoV-2 spike peptides, taken after COVID-19 vaccination. Receptor source: a human donor who received a COVID-19 vaccine.

This chain connects TRBV2 to TRBJ2-5, with TRBD2 matching over 14 bases. After removal of 7 bases from V and 2 bases from J, the junction contained 6 bases not matched to a gene. Germline V gene lookup returns CDR1 SNHLY and CDR2 FYNNEI. This CDR3 region has 16 residues. The CDR3 region has the DNA TGTGCCAGCAATGCTGGACTAGCGGGGGGACAAGAGACCCAGTACTTC. Protein sequence: CASNAGLAGGQETQYF.

The chain has TRBV5-1 and TRBJ2-5, with 15 bases identical to TRBD2. The junction had 9 bases not matched to a gene; V was cut back by 4 bases and J by 5 bases. Germline V gene lookup returns CDR1 SGHRS and CDR2 YFSETQ. CDR3 length equals 17 residues. The CDR3 bases are TGCGCCAGCAGCCAAGGACTAGCGGGGGGGCCCGGTGAGACCCAGTACTTC. Translation gives CASSQGLAGGPGETQYF.

The V gene is TRBV5-6, the J gene TRBJ1-6; D possibly corresponds to TRBD1 (6 bases). Trimming stripped 4 bases from V and 7 bases from J, with 15 bases between. The CDR3 is 15 residues long. Germline assignment: CDR1 SGHDT and CDR2 YYEEEE. The DNA for the CDR3 is TGTGCCAGCAGCAATTCCGGGACACTGAATTCACCCCTCCACTTT. Translation gives CASSNSGTLNSPLHF.

The table lists this clone with a few counts. The DNA for the CDR3 is TGTGCCAGCAGCTTAGCGGATGAGCAGTACTTC. As protein: CASSLADEQYF. The V and J genes are TRBV7-9 and TRBJ2-7; D gene unclear. The germline V gene has CDR1 SEHNR and CDR2 FQNEAQ (reference sequence). V was shortened by 0 bases and J by 7 bases, with 4 bases between the two germline ends. This CDR3 is 11 amino acids long.

This chain connects TRBV4-1 to TRBJ2-7; maybe TRBD2 (6 bases). The CDR3 consists of 14 residues. Trimming took 5 bases from V and 0 from J, leaving 11 bases between them. The germline gives CDR1 MGHRA, CDR2 YSYEKL. CDR3 nucleotide sequence: TGCGCCAGCAGCAGACTAGGAGTCTCCTACGAGCAGTACTTC. It specifies CASSRLGVSYEQYF.

Only a few counts were recorded for this clone. The V call is TRBV2, the J call TRBJ2-1; 8 bases match TRBD2. Germline values: CDR1 SNHLY, CDR2 FYNNEI. The CDR3 extends over 10 amino acids. The CDR3 bases are TGTGCGAGCGGGGGAAACGAGCAGTTCTTC. The encoded protein is CASGGNEQFF.

The chain combines TRBV11-3 with TRBJ2-7; D is uncertain. There are 13 residues in the CDR3. The V and J ends lost 1 base and 2 bases respectively, with 6 bases between them. Germline CDR1 is SGHNT and CDR2 is YENEEA. CDR3 coding DNA: TGTGCCAGCAGCTTAGGACGGGCCTACGAGCAGTACTTC. Protein: CASSLGRAYEQYF.

CDR3 protein: CASSPSPYNSPLHF. Written as DNA, the CDR3 is TGTGCCAGCAGCCCCTCTCCCTATAATTCACCCCTCCACTTT. The J gene is TRBJ1-6, the V gene TRBV7-9; D not resolved. This CDR3 is built from 14 residues. Germline CDR1 and CDR2: SEHNR and FQNEAQ (reference sequence). V was trimmed by 5 bases and J by 2 bases, leaving 7 bases between them.

The chain uses TRBV6-6 and TRBJ1-3; D unresolved. The CDR3 runs to 14 residues. The V gene's germline CDR1 is MNHNY and CDR2 SVGAGI (reference sequence). V lost 5 bases to trimming and J lost 0 bases, with 8 bases between them. The CDR3 is CASSQHYSGNTIYF. The CDR3 DNA sequence: TGTGCCAGCAGTCAGCACTACTCTGGAAACACCATATATTTT.